Ten or more counts support the clone carrying this TCR beta chain. Its target is unknown. Compared with germline, one end of the junction differs, possibly owing to a read error. Per-sample yields of isolated PBMCs were at least 6 million. The CDR3 is made up of 14 amino acids. Germline CDR1 reads SGHRS; CDR2 reads YFSETQ. A J-beta primer mix and a sample-barcoded 5' primer were used in a second PCR of about 7 to 11 cycles. Samples each returned at least 2.5 million CDR3-containing paired-end reads. In TCRdb, the 5' RACE reads were re-called with MiXCR into one record per CDR3 protein. The data hold some 1.4 million distinct CDR3 sequences, with about 40% observed a single time. The source of the sample is a study of blood T cells in healthy people across ages. Looking at the study overall: Per every two T cells, about one barcoded beta molecule was captured by template switching.

Study-level points and caveats: The diversity estimates, figures obtained from one million T cells, were considered underestimates.

The TCR comes from a woman aged 18-30 years in good health. The gene calls are TRBV5-1 and TRBJ2-1; no firm D call. Sequencing was performed on blood. The chain's CDR3 is CASSLEPTYNEQFF. In DNA, the CDR3 is TGTGCCAGCAGCTTAGAGCCCACCTACAATGAGCAGTTCTTC.